This T cell receptor beta chain was profiled in a study of metastatic and nonmetastatic thyroid tumors. Background on the study: From malignant and benign thyroid patients, repertoires in blood and in tumor or nodule tissue were compared. Study-wide results and limits: A significant increase in TCR beta diversity was reportedly seen in malignant thyroid tumors relative to benign nodules, in blood and tumor.

This clone was detected only a few times. Its antigen is still unknown. Thyroid surgery had not been preceded by any treatment in any patient. Germline CDR1 and CDR2: MNHNS and SASEGT. V lost 3 bases and J lost 5, with 14 bases in between. This CDR3 is built from 14 residues. Authors' analysis steps: Using the CDR3 differences seen across clinicopathological groups, the authors built a distant-metastasis classifier for papillary thyroid cancer, which was meant to discriminate distant-metastatic patients. TCRdb recomputed clones from the PCR reads via MiXCR. TCRdb, rather than the study authors, made the V and J calls. Of about 20,000 clones in the sample, approximately 10% were seen once.

The sequence was obtained from a female donor with papillary thyroid cancer or a benign thyroid nodule (not recorded which). Some clones in this sample may be carry-over from other donors' samples. The V gene is TRBV6-1, the J gene TRBJ2-7; the D is unclear. Sequencing was performed on blood. CDR3 nucleotide sequence: TGTGCCAGCAGTGATGGCAATAGGTTTGACGAGCAGTACTTC. Protein sequence: CASSDGNRFDEQYF.